Presented here are 10 T cell receptor beta chains from one specimen sequenced in a study of identifying expanded T cells in peripheral blood. Sequencing used immunoSEQ multiplex PCR; TCRdb keeps in-frame clones, though not all of them. The sample shows about 86,000 clones, more than 75% of them seen only once. Sequencing was done on a sample of blood. The receptor set was obtained from a person aged 18 to 75 in good health.

The gene calls are TRBV2 and TRBJ2-1, with D unresolved. The V end lost 6 bases, the J end lost 0 bases, and 21 bases lay between the germline ends. The germline CDR1 and CDR2 sequences are SNHLY and FYNNEI. The CDR3 covers 18 residues. The CDR3 coding sequence is TGTGCCAGCAGAGGTAAAAGTTGGGGAAGAAGCTCCTACAATGAGCAGTTCTTC. Its protein product is CASRGKSWGRSSYNEQFF. Together with reference TRBV2 and TRBJ2-1, the CDR3 gives the full variable domain: EPEVTQTPSHQVTQMGQEVILRCVPISNHLYFYWYRQILGQKVEFLVSFYNNEISEKSEIFDDQFSVERPDGSNFTLKIRSTKLEDSAMYFCASRGKSWGRSSYNEQFFGPGTRLTVL.

This rearrangement joins TRBV30 to TRBJ1-2; D may be TRBD1 (5 bases). The germline CDR1 and CDR2 sequences are GTSNPN and SVGIG (reference sequence). The CDR3 is 15 amino acids. V was trimmed by 4 bases and J by 4 bases, leaving 19 bases between them. CDR3 loop: CAWNPPQGSSYGYTF. The CDR3 DNA is TGTGCCTGGAATCCCCCGCAGGGAAGTAGCTATGGCTACACCTTC.

V is TRBV2 and J is TRBJ2-5; TRBD2 aligns across 9 bases. Germline-derived CDR1 and CDR2 are SNHLY and FYNNEI. The CDR3 consists of 16 residues. V trimming: 4 bases; J trimming: 0 bases; junction bases outside the gene matches: 6. The CDR3 reads CASSVSAGGYQETQYF. CDR3 sequence (DNA): TGTGCCAGCAGTGTCTCGGCGGGGGGGTACCAAGAGACCCAGTACTTC.

This clone occurred a few times. The V gene is TRBV14, the J gene TRBJ1-1; D is unclear. Looked up from germline, CDR1 is SGHDN and CDR2 is FVKESK. Trimming cost V 0 bases and J 6 bases, with 11 bases left between them. CDR3 length: 14 amino acids. DNA of the CDR3: TGTGCCAGCAGCCAAGATAGGGTGGCGGCTGAAGCTTTCTTT. Translating it yields CASSQDRVAAEAFF.

The chain's CDR3 is CASSLWKKDGVHEQYF. CDR3 in DNA: TGTGCCAGCAGCCTGTGGAAAAAAGATGGGGTACACGAGCAGTACTTC. The chain carries TRBV11-2 and TRBJ2-7; D is unclear. This CDR3 contains 16 residues. Trimming took off 5 bases at V and 5 bases at J, with 22 bases between the two ends. Looked up from germline, CDR1 is SGHAT and CDR2 is FQNNGV.

This clone was counted once. This chain joins TRBV19 and TRBJ1-2; D remains ambiguous. This CDR3 is built from 10 residues. The V gene lost 7 bases and the J gene lost 7 bases, with 7 bases spanning the gap. Germline CDR1 is LNHDA and CDR2 is SQIVND (reference sequence). CDR3 residues: CASKEGGYTF. DNA for the CDR3: TGTGCCAGTAAAGAGGGTGGCTACACCTTC.

The rearrangement joins TRBV28 to TRBJ1-6; D remains unclear. Per the germline V gene, CDR1 is MDHEN and CDR2 is SYDVKM. Trimming removed 4 bases at V and 9 bases at J, with 13 bases between. The CDR3 is made up of 14 amino acids. CDR3 residues: CASSSPGLGSPLHF. The DNA for the CDR3 is TGTGCCAGCAGTTCCCCAGGTTTGGGTTCACCCCTCCACTTT.

V and J are TRBV9 and TRBJ2-3; D gene uncertain. Trimming removed 3 bases from V and 2 bases from J, with 10 bases in between. This CDR3 has 14 residues. The germline gives CDR1 SGDLS, CDR2 YYNGEE. This CDR3 reads CASSGSYHTDTQYF. CDR3 in DNA: TGTGCCAGCAGCGGATCTTACCACACAGATACGCAGTATTTT. Full variable domain (remainder filled in from reference TRBV9 and TRBJ2-3): DSGVTQTPKHLITATGQRVTLRCSPRSGDLSVYWYQQSLDQGLQFLIQYYNGEERAKGNILERFSAQQFPDLHSELNLSSLELGDSALYFCASSGSYHTDTQYFGPGTRLTVL.

The rearrangement links TRBV7-9 to TRBJ1-2, with D possibly being TRBD1 (5 bases). This CDR3 contains 16 residues. Germline-derived CDR1 and CDR2 are SEHNR and FQNEAQ (reference sequence). Trimming shortened V by 9 bases and J by 8 bases, and 28 bases separated the two germline ends. The CDR3 region is CARDSLGDLSDVGYTF. In DNA form, the CDR3 reads TGTGCCAGGGACTCATTGGGGGACCTATCCGATGTAGGCTACACCTTC.

The rearrangement joins TRBV18 to TRBJ2-1; 9 bases line up with TRBD1. This CDR3 has 16 amino acids. CDR1 KGHSH and CDR2 LQKENI come from the germline V gene. V was pared by 1 base and J by 6 bases, with 7 bases of the junction left unmatched. DNA of the CDR3: TGTGCCAGCTCACCACTTATGGGACAGGGTGGCAATGAGCAGTTCTTC. Its protein product is CASSPLMGQGGNEQFF.